The 18 T cell receptor beta chains below come from one sample, sequenced in a study of CD8 T cells in ankylosing spondylitis. Their recognized antigens are unknown. From the 5' RACE reads, TCRdb called clonotypes with MiXCR, one entry per CDR3 protein. The sample has hundreds of thousands of distinct CDR3 sequences, 12% seen once. Study conclusions and caveats: About 8 highly homologous variants made up a TCR beta motif that seemed to typify ankylosing spondylitis blood.

Sequencing input: blood, either unsorted or a sorted T cell fraction (not recorded which). These receptors were collected from a male donor with ankylosing spondylitis.

V gene TRBV5-1 combines with J gene TRBJ1-3; D unclear. Looked up from germline, CDR1 is SGHRS and CDR2 is YFSETQ. V was trimmed by 1 base and J by 0 bases, leaving 8 bases between them. The CDR3 runs to 15 residues. CDR3 DNA sequence: TGCGCCAGCAGCTTGTCCGCAGCCTCTGGAAACACCATATATTTT. This sequence encodes CASSLSAASGNTIYF.

This clonotype was detected only a few times. The chain couples TRBV7-6 to TRBJ2-5; TRBD1 agrees at 7 bases. Germline lookup yields CDR1 SGHVS and CDR2 FNYEAQ. The length of the CDR3 is 12 residues. V shed 11 bases, J shed 5 bases, and the junction held 8 bases outside the gene matches. Written as DNA, the CDR3 is TGTGCCGCCAGCAGACAGGGCGAGACCCAGTACTTC. Protein sequence: CAASRQGETQYF.

This clonotype was detected many times. The chain combines TRBV7-2 with TRBJ2-5, with D possibly matching TRBD1 (6 bases). The V gene's germline CDR1 is SGHTA and CDR2 FQGNSA. With 4 bases removed from V and 2 bases from J, the gap between germline ends came to 11 bases. CDR3 length: 14 amino acids. The CDR3 nucleotides read TGTGCCAGCAGCTCCCAGACAGGTCAAGAGACCCAGTACTTC. Protein: CASSSQTGQETQYF.

This clonotype turned up a few times. The chain employs TRBV7-2 and TRBJ1-2; 8 bases line up with TRBD1. This CDR3 has 14 residues. CDR1 is SGHTA, CDR2 FQGNSA, per germline. The V segment lost 4 bases and the J segment 7 bases; nucleotides outside the gene matches: 8. This chain's CDR3 is CASSSWTGQSGYTF. Here the CDR3 DNA reads TGTGCCAGCAGCTCCTGGACAGGGCAATCTGGCTACACCTTC.

This clonotype appeared many times. The chain combines TRBV5-1 with TRBJ2-5, with 9 positions matching TRBD2. V shed 0 bases and J 4 bases; nucleotides not matched to a gene: 4. Germline-derived CDR1 and CDR2 are SGHRS and YFSETQ. The CDR3 has 15 amino acids. Here the CDR3 reads CASSLATSGAETQYF. The CDR3 nucleotides are TGCGCCAGCAGCTTGGCGACTAGCGGAGCAGAGACCCAGTACTTC. Drawing the rest from reference TRBV5-1 and TRBJ2-5, the complete variable domain is KAGVTQTPRYLIKTRGQQVTLSCSPISGHRSVSWYQQTPGQGLQFLFEYFSETQRNKGNFPGRFSGRQFSNSRSEMNVSTLELGDSALYLCASSLATSGAETQYFGPGTRLLVL.

Only a few counts were recorded for this clonotype. The chain links TRBV27 to TRBJ2-5; 7 bases fit TRBD2. V shed 4 bases, J shed 5 bases, and the junction held 19 bases outside the gene matches. The CDR3 sequence is 18 residues long. Germline V lookup: CDR1 MNHEY, CDR2 SMNVEV (reference sequence). The CDR3 is CASSYKGLGGRALETQYF. CDR3 in DNA: TGTGCCAGCAGTTACAAAGGACTGGGAGGGAGGGCCCTCGAGACCCAGTACTTC.

This clonotype came up a few times. The J gene is TRBJ2-1, the V gene TRBV20-1; 7 positions match TRBD1. The CDR3 has 14 amino acids. The trim removed 0 bases at V and 6 bases at J, leaving 5 bases unmatched. Germline-derived CDR1 and CDR2 are DFQATT and SNEGSKA (reference sequence). CDR3 DNA: TGCAGTGCTAGAGATCCATGGACAGGCAATGAGCAGTTCTTC. It translates to CSARDPWTGNEQFF.

The chain joins TRBV20-1 to TRBJ1-4, with D possibly matching TRBD1 (5 bases). This CDR3 spans 13 amino acids. Germline V gene sequence: CDR1 DFQATT, CDR2 SNEGSKA (reference sequence). V lost 5 bases, J lost 7 bases, and 14 bases lay in between. The CDR3 nucleotides read TGCAGTGCTCTCCGCGGGGCCCCTGAAAAACTGTTTTTT. It specifies CSALRGAPEKLFF.

In this sample, this clonotype turned up a few times. This chain joins TRBV20-1 and TRBJ2-1, with 9 bases aligning to TRBD2. The CDR3 length is 13 residues. With V trimmed by 6 bases and J by 10 bases, 10 bases remained unmatched. Germline V gene lookup returns CDR1 DFQATT and CDR2 SNEGSKA (reference sequence). The CDR3 bases are TGCAGTGCCGCTCCGGGACTAGCTAGCGAGCAGTTCTTC. This codes for CSAAPGLASEQFF.

This clonotype has a handful of counts. J is TRBJ1-6 and V is TRBV20-1; TRBD1 aligns across 7 bases. With V trimmed by 5 bases and J by 7 bases, 8 bases remained unmatched. CDR1 and CDR2 (germline): DFQATT, SNEGSKA (reference sequence). The CDR3 runs to 14 residues. CDR3 sequence: CSACEQGNNSPLHF. The CDR3 bases are TGCAGTGCTTGTGAACAGGGGAACAATTCACCCCTCCACTTT.

The rearrangement joins TRBV27 to TRBJ2-7; D ambiguous. Trimming left V 8 bases short and J 4 bases short, with 6 bases between. CDR1 is MNHEY, CDR2 SMNVEV, per germline (reference sequence). The CDR3 has 10 amino acids. This chain's CDR3 is CASGWYEQYF. The DNA for the CDR3 is TGTGCCAGCGGGTGGTACGAGCAGTACTTC.

This clonotype showed up just a few times. The V call is TRBV9, the J call TRBJ1-5; possible D gene TRBD1, 5 bases. The V and J ends lost 0 bases and 6 bases respectively, with 13 bases between them. The CDR3 loop spans 15 amino acids. Germline loops: CDR1 SGDLS, CDR2 YYNGEE. This chain's CDR3 is CASSVAVGDSQPQHF. Written as DNA, the CDR3 is TGTGCCAGCAGCGTAGCGGTGGGTGACAGTCAGCCCCAGCATTTT. Full variable domain (remainder filled in from reference TRBV9 and TRBJ1-5): DSGVTQTPKHLITATGQRVTLRCSPRSGDLSVYWYQQSLDQGLQFLIQYYNGEERAKGNILERFSAQQFPDLHSELNLSSLELGDSALYFCASSVAVGDSQPQHFGDGTRLSIL.

The chain uses TRBV15 and TRBJ2-2, with D tentatively TRBD2 (5 bases). Germline-derived CDR1 and CDR2 are LNHNV and YYDKDF (reference sequence). The CDR3 runs to 17 residues. With 0 bases removed from V and 6 bases from J, the gap between germline ends came to 17 bases. The CDR3 nucleotides read TGTGCCACCAGCAGAGATAGTACGGAGGTTAACGCCGGGGAGCTGTTTTTT. This codes for CATSRDSTEVNAGELFF.

This clonotype showed up just a few times. J is TRBJ2-1 and V is TRBV2, with a tentative D call TRBD1 (5 bases). The germline gives CDR1 SNHLY, CDR2 FYNNEI. Trimming stripped 6 bases from V and 3 bases from J, with 12 bases between. This CDR3 region has 14 residues. CDR3 coding DNA: TGTGCCAGCAGACCCCCGGACATCTACAATGAGCAGTTCTTC. Translation: CASRPPDIYNEQFF.

This chain connects TRBV20-1 to TRBJ2-7, with D tentatively TRBD1 (6 bases). The CDR3 extends over 13 amino acids. CDR1 DFQATT and CDR2 SNEGSKA come from the germline V gene (reference sequence). V lost 7 bases and J 0 bases, leaving 13 bases between the germline ends. The CDR3 is CSVHGTTSYEQYF. The DNA for the CDR3 is TGCAGTGTCCACGGGACAACCTCCTACGAGCAGTACTTC.

This clonotype was detected many times. The J gene is TRBJ2-2, the V gene TRBV20-1, with 7 nucleotides matching TRBD2. Germline V gene data show CDR1 as DFQATT and CDR2 as SNEGSKA (reference sequence). The trim removed 6 bases at V and 3 bases at J, leaving 7 bases unmatched. CDR3 length equals 14 residues. CDR3 protein: CSARRAGDTGELFF. The CDR3 DNA reads as TGCAGTGCCAGACGGGCGGGGGACACCGGGGAGCTGTTTTTT.

This sequence joins TRBV20-1 and TRBJ2-7; tentatively, D is TRBD1 (5 bases). The CDR3 loop spans 14 amino acids. Per germline, CDR1 DFQATT and CDR2 SNEGSKA (reference sequence). V gave up 5 bases and J gave up 1 base, with 15 bases separating them. The DNA of the CDR3 is TGCAGTGCTCCCCCGACAGATCCTTCCTACGAGCAGTACTTC. Translated, it gives CSAPPTDPSYEQYF.

In its sample, this clonotype was seen many times. The J gene is TRBJ1-2, the V gene TRBV5-5, with unresolved D. Trimming left V 1 base short and J 5 bases short, with 9 bases between. The CDR3 consists of 13 residues. CDR1 is SGHKS and CDR2 is YYEKEE in the germline V gene (reference sequence). The CDR3 is CASSLQVDYGYTF. For the CDR3, the DNA is TGTGCCAGCAGCTTGCAGGTGGATTATGGCTACACCTTC.